These 6 T cell receptor beta chains were sequenced from one sample in a study of T cells expressing NK-cell markers. From the 5' RACE reads, TCRdb lists one entry per CDR3 protein and no DNA. The listing contains some 390,000 distinct CDR3 sequences. The sequenced sample consisted of blood T cells: a sorted CD56 or NKG2C T cell subset, CD4+ or CD8+ T cells, or bulk PBMC T cells (not recorded which). These receptors were taken from a woman aged 45-59 years in good health.

J is TRBJ2-1 and V is TRBV20-1. CDR1 is DFQATT, CDR2 SNEGSKA, per germline (reference sequence). The CDR3 length is 14 residues. The CDR3 region is CSARSGRSYNEQFF.

The rearrangement joins TRBV20-1 to TRBJ2-1; TCRdb reports TRBD2, a call that lacks DNA to check it against. CDR1 and CDR2 (germline): DFQATT, SNEGSKA (reference sequence). The CDR3 spans 17 residues. CDR3 region: CSATRGGLAGSYNEQFF.

V is TRBV4-1 and J is TRBJ2-7; as DNA is missing, the TRBD1 call by TCRdb cannot be tested. The V gene's germline CDR1 is MGHRA and CDR2 YSYEKL. The CDR3 has 17 residues. The CDR3 here is CASSQEGVGGVTYEQYF.

CDR3 loop: CASSLGASGQGAYEQYF. V gene TRBV7-9 combines with J gene TRBJ2-7; the TRBD1 assignment by TCRdb is unverifiable without DNA. This CDR3 is 17 amino acids long. Germline loops: CDR1 SEHNR, CDR2 FQNEAQ (reference sequence).

The chain joins TRBV12-3 or TRBV12-4 to TRBJ2-3; the D gene TCRdb calls, TRBD2, cannot be checked with no DNA. The CDR3 extends over 17 amino acids. CDR3 sequence reads: CASSPRTSGIGTDTQYF.

The chain employs TRBV11-2 and TRBJ2-5; TCRdb selects TRBD1, and the lack of DNA leaves this call unchecked. CDR3 size: 15 residues. Germline values: CDR1 SGHAT, CDR2 FQNNGV. This chain's CDR3 is CASSDREILSGTQYF.